Following are 30 T cell receptor beta chains from one sample sequenced in a study of blood T cell repertoires in COVID-19. The repertoire was sequenced with immunoSEQ multiplex PCR; TCRdb's copy has only in-frame clones and lacks some. The sample includes approximately 430,000 clones, 80% to 90% of them seen just once. The material sequenced was peripheral blood. These receptors were collected from a woman aged 25 to 39 with active or convalescent COVID-19.

The chain links TRBV12-3 or TRBV12-4 to TRBJ2-1; the D gene is possibly TRBD2 (5 bases). Trimming left V 6 bases short and J 9 bases short, with 12 bases between. The CDR3 totals 12 residues. The CDR3 protein is CASSPEGPEQFF. In nucleotides, the CDR3 is TGTGCCAGCAGCCCAGAGGGTCCTGAGCAGTTCTTC.

The chain has TRBV4-1 and TRBJ2-5; perhaps TRBD1 as D (6 bases). Germline V gene data show CDR1 as MGHRA and CDR2 as YSYEKL. V was clipped by 0 bases and J by 5 bases, with 13 bases between them. The CDR3 totals 15 residues. The CDR3 sequence is CASSQDRAGVETQYF. CDR3 in DNA: TGCGCCAGCAGCCAAGATCGGGCAGGGGTTGAGACCCAGTACTTC.

The CDR3 sequence: CASSNAGRADTQYF. CDR3 coding DNA: TGTGCCAGTAGTAACGCGGGACGGGCCGATACGCAGTATTTT. This chain connects TRBV19 to TRBJ2-3; D is possibly TRBD2 (6 bases). Germline CDR1 is LNHDA and CDR2 is SQIVND (reference sequence). Between the trimmed V and J ends, which lost 4 bases and 6 bases, there was a span of 14 bases. The CDR3 length is 14 residues. Supplemented by reference TRBV19 and TRBJ2-3, the full variable domain reads DGGITQSPKYLFRKEGQNVTLSCEQNLNHDAMYWYRQDPGQGLRLIYYSQIVNDFQKGDIAEGYSVSREKKESFPLTVTSAQKNPTAFYLCASSNAGRADTQYFGPGTRLTVL.

V usage is TRBV6-5 and J usage is TRBJ1-5; D is perhaps TRBD1 (6 bases). Germline V gene sequence: CDR1 MNHEY, CDR2 SVGAGI. This CDR3 has 15 residues. V dropped 6 bases and J dropped 1 base, with 13 bases sitting between them. The CDR3 DNA reads TGTGCCAGCAGACCCGACAGGCGCAGCAATCAGCCCCAGCATTTT. This codes for CASRPDRRSNQPQHF.

The rearrangement uses TRBV10-2 and TRBJ1-4; 7 nucleotides agree with TRBD1. Germline-derived CDR1 and CDR2 are WSHSY and SAAADI. CDR3 length: 16 residues. The V gene end was trimmed by 2 bases and the J gene end by 10 bases; junction bases not matched to a gene: 13. The CDR3 DNA follows: TGCGCCAGCAGTGAGCCCCCGACAGGGTCGGTGGGAAAACTGTTTTTT. Translating gives CASSEPPTGSVGKLFF.

J is TRBJ1-3 and V is TRBV20-1, with D hard to call. Germline-derived CDR1 and CDR2 are DFQATT and SNEGSKA (reference sequence). This CDR3 has 13 amino acids. The V end was cut by 3 bases, the J end by 4 bases, with 10 bases between. Written as DNA, the CDR3 is TGCAGTGCTAGTGGAACAGCCGGAAACACCATATATTTT. As protein: CSASGTAGNTIYF.

The V gene is TRBV19, the J gene TRBJ1-2; D is possibly TRBD1 (6 bases). V lost 5 bases to trimming and J lost 4 bases, with 17 bases between them. The CDR3 is made up of 15 amino acids. CDR1 is LNHDA and CDR2 is SQIVND in the germline V gene (reference sequence). CDR3 loop: CASSPTGQTSYGYTF. In DNA form, the CDR3 reads TGTGCCAGTAGTCCAACCGGACAGACCTCCTATGGCTACACCTTC.

The rearrangement uses TRBV6-5 and TRBJ1-1; D is ambiguous. Germline loops: CDR1 MNHEY, CDR2 SVGAGI. The CDR3 has 13 residues. Trimming removed 4 bases from V and 0 bases from J, with 6 bases in between. The CDR3 bases are TGTGCCAGCAGTTTGAGAATGAACACTGAAGCTTTCTTT. Protein sequence: CASSLRMNTEAFF.

This chain connects TRBV6-4 to TRBJ2-1; 9 nucleotides line up with TRBD2. Germline V lookup: CDR1 MRHNA, CDR2 SNTAGT. CDR3 length: 16 amino acids. V was pared by 0 bases and J by 6 bases, with 6 bases of the junction left unmatched. The CDR3 spells CASSDSEGGGANEQFF. CDR3 DNA sequence: TGTGCCAGCAGTGACTCTGAGGGCGGGGGGGCCAATGAGCAGTTCTTC.

Regarding this clone: This sample includes further DNA sequences coding for the same CDR3. The J gene is TRBJ1-1, the V gene TRBV27; D perhaps matches TRBD1 (6 bases). There are 14 residues in the CDR3. V was cut by 5 bases and J by 2 bases, with 12 bases left in between. Looked up from germline, CDR1 is MNHEY and CDR2 is SMNVEV (reference sequence). CDR3 residues: CASSKSGANTEAFF. The CDR3 DNA is TGTGCCAGCAGTAAATCAGGGGCCAACACTGAAGCTTTCTTT.

The chain has TRBV27 and TRBJ2-2; 7 bases are a match to TRBD2. Per germline, CDR1 MNHEY and CDR2 SMNVEV (reference sequence). CDR3 length: 17 residues. V was pared by 3 bases and J by 2 bases, with 9 bases of the junction left unmatched. As DNA, the CDR3 is TGTGCCAGCAGTTTTCTAGTGGGAGGGCTTAACACCGGGGAGCTGTTTTTT. Its translation: CASSFLVGGLNTGELFF.

The rearrangement joins TRBV19 to TRBJ2-2; 10 bases agree with TRBD1. In germline, CDR1 is LNHDA, CDR2 SQIVND (reference sequence). The CDR3 covers 15 residues. The V segment lost 3 bases and the J segment 3 bases; nucleotides outside the gene matches: 1. The DNA for the CDR3 is TGTGCCAGTAGTATCGGACAGGGGGACACCGGGGAGCTGTTTTTT. Its translation is CASSIGQGDTGELFF.

This rearrangement joins TRBV28 to TRBJ1-2; 9 positions agree with TRBD1. The CDR3 contains 13 residues. Germline CDR1 is MDHEN and CDR2 is SYDVKM. Trimming removed 7 bases from V and 8 bases from J; junction bases left unmatched: 8. CDR3 in amino acids: CASIEQGALGYTF. The CDR3 nucleotides are TGTGCCAGCATCGAACAGGGGGCCCTAGGCTACACCTTC.

The CDR3 is CASSPGGNTIYF. CDR3 in DNA: TGTGCCAGCTCCCCCGGTGGAAACACCATATATTTT. The chain joins TRBV6-6 to TRBJ1-3; D is uncertain. The germline CDR1 and CDR2 sequences are MNHNY and SVGAGI (reference sequence). The CDR3 is made up of 12 amino acids. V lost 8 bases and J 3 bases, leaving 8 bases between the germline ends.

The chain couples TRBV4-1 to TRBJ1-2; D may be TRBD1 (5 bases). Germline V gene lookup returns CDR1 MGHRA and CDR2 YSYEKL. Trimming took off 0 bases at V and 7 bases at J, with 15 bases between the two ends. The CDR3 has 15 amino acids. The CDR3 DNA reads as TGCGCCAGCAGCCAAGACCCCCCAGGGTCTGGTGGCTACACCTTC. Translation: CASSQDPPGSGGYTF.

This clone came up a few times. The chain couples TRBV6-2 or TRBV6-3 to TRBJ1-1, with TRBD1 as a possible D gene (6 bases). CDR1 MNHEY and CDR2 SVGEGT come from the germline V gene. Trimming pared 4 bases from V and 1 base from J, leaving 16 bases between. This CDR3 has 16 amino acids. This CDR3 is CASSFIPDRPNTEAFF. The CDR3 nucleotides read TGTGCCAGCAGTTTCATCCCTGACAGGCCGAACACTGAAGCTTTCTTT.

This clone is a singleton in its sample. The chain joins TRBV11-2 to TRBJ1-2, with D uncertain. In germline, CDR1 is SGHAT, CDR2 FQNNGV. V lost 0 bases and J lost 4, with 12 bases in between. The CDR3 totals 15 residues. The CDR3 DNA reads TGTGCCAGCAGCTTAGACCTTACAGTAAGCTATGGCTACACCTTC. It specifies CASSLDLTVSYGYTF.

This chain connects TRBV19 to TRBJ1-5; no clear D. V shed 5 bases and J shed 0 bases, with 11 bases lying between them. The germline V gene has CDR1 LNHDA and CDR2 SQIVND (reference sequence). CDR3 size: 15 residues. The CDR3 sequence is CASSRGRGSNQPQHF. DNA for the CDR3: TGTGCCAGTAGTCGAGGAAGAGGTAGCAATCAGCCCCAGCATTTT.

The rearrangement links TRBV18 to TRBJ1-3; the match to TRBD1 covers 8 bases. The V and J ends lost 1 base and 4 bases, in that order; junction bases with no gene match: 6. The CDR3 is made up of 16 amino acids. Germline V gene lookup returns CDR1 KGHSH and CDR2 LQKENI. This CDR3 reads CASSPQDRAAGNTIYF. The CDR3 bases are TGTGCCAGCTCACCACAGGACAGGGCTGCGGGAAACACCATATATTTT.

This clone was seen a few times. V is TRBV4-2 and J is TRBJ1-1; the D gene is possibly TRBD1 (6 bases). V shed 6 bases and J shed 6 bases, with 23 bases lying between them. The CDR3 consists of 16 residues. The germline CDR1 and CDR2 sequences are LGHNA and YNFKEQ. The CDR3 coding sequence is TGTGCCAGCAGTCAAAAAACAGCACAGGGTCTGGCTGAAGCTTTCTTT. It codes for CASSQKTAQGLAEAFF.

Remarks on this clone: The junction departs from the called germline gene at one end, perhaps through a read error. The chain carries TRBV20-1 and TRBJ2-2; D gene unclear. Germline V gives CDR1 DFQATT, CDR2 SNEGSKA (reference sequence). CDR3 size: 11 residues. The CDR3, as DNA: TGCAGTGCTAGTAACAGCGGGGAGCTGTTTTTT. It specifies CSASNSGELFF.

This chain connects TRBV10-3 to TRBJ1-1; 8 bases line up with TRBD1. The germline gives CDR1 ENHRY, CDR2 SYGVKD. V was clipped by 6 bases and J by 5 bases; unmatched bases: 17. The CDR3 extends over 17 amino acids. In DNA form, the CDR3 reads TGTGCCATCAGGAACAGTGATCAGGGGGCTAGTCGGACTGAAGCTTTCTTT. It encodes CAIRNSDQGASRTEAFF.

The chain has TRBV3-1 (or the pseudogene TRBV3-2) and TRBJ2-5; possible D gene TRBD2, 6 bases. Trimming took 4 bases from V and 5 from J, leaving 20 bases between them. Germline V lookup: CDR1 LGHDT, CDR2 YNNKEL (reference sequence). The CDR3 totals 16 residues. This CDR3 is CASSPRGGPLEETQYF. CDR3 nucleotides: TGTGCCAGCAGCCCTCGAGGAGGGCCTCTCGAGGAGACCCAGTACTTC.

The V gene is TRBV29-1, the J gene TRBJ1-1; D is undetermined. Germline-derived CDR1 and CDR2 are SQVTM and ANQGSEA. CDR3 size: 12 residues. Deletions cut 1 base from V and 5 bases from J, with 8 bases between. CDR3 sequence (DNA): TGCAGCGTTGAAGGTAGGGAGACTGAAGCTTTCTTT. Encoded protein: CSVEGRETEAFF.

For the CDR3, the DNA is TGCGCCAGCGCGGGGACAGGACTCCAAGAGACCCAGTACTTC. This translates into CASAGTGLQETQYF. The J gene is TRBJ2-5, the V gene TRBV5-1; 8 nucleotides agree with TRBD1. From germline, CDR1 is SGHRS and CDR2 YFSETQ. This CDR3 spans 14 amino acids. J gave up 1 base and V 7 bases, and 6 bases lay outside the gene matches.

The rearrangement links TRBV2 to TRBJ1-4; D unclear. V was clipped by 7 bases and J by 7 bases, with 10 bases between them. The germline V gene has CDR1 SNHLY and CDR2 FYNNEI. CDR3 length: 12 residues. CDR3 coding DNA: TGTGCCAGCAAGGCTACAGCTGAAAAACTGTTTTTT. Translated: CASKATAEKLFF.

The chain employs TRBV7-9 and TRBJ1-6, with 7 positions matching TRBD1. V was clipped by 5 bases and J by 6 bases; unmatched bases: 4. CDR1 is SEHNR and CDR2 is FQNEAQ in the germline V gene (reference sequence). CDR3 size: 14 residues. For the CDR3, the DNA is TGTGCCAGCAGCCACCGGGACAGTAATTCACCCCTCCACTTT. Protein product: CASSHRDSNSPLHF.

The DNA for the CDR3 is TGCGCCAGCAGCTTGTGGCTAGCGGGAGGGCCCAAGAATGAGCAGTTCTTC. Translation gives CASSLWLAGGPKNEQFF. This chain connects TRBV5-1 to TRBJ2-1; TRBD2 aligns across 12 bases. Germline CDR1 reads SGHRS; CDR2 reads YFSETQ. After removal of 1 base from V and 7 bases from J, the junction contained 9 bases not matched to a gene. The CDR3 totals 17 residues.

The rearrangement uses TRBV4-1 and TRBJ2-3, with TRBD2 matching over 9 bases. Losses at the gene ends were 3 bases for V and 1 base for J; bases not matched to a gene: 14. The CDR3 length is 19 residues. The germline V gene encodes CDR1 MGHRA and CDR2 YSYEKL. The CDR3 region is CASSHYGTSILRRTDTQYF. DNA for the CDR3: TGCGCCAGCAGCCATTACGGGACTAGCATACTTAGACGCACAGATACGCAGTATTTT.

This rearrangement joins TRBV5-5 to TRBJ2-7, with 7 bases fitting TRBD2. The CDR3 sequence is 14 residues long. Germline trimming cut 0 bases from V and 6 bases from J; bases unmatched to any gene: 6. The germline V gene has CDR1 SGHKS and CDR2 YYEKEE (reference sequence). For the CDR3, the DNA is TGTGCCAGCAGCTTGGGGGGGGGAACTGGCGAGCAGTACTTC. Translation: CASSLGGGTGEQYF.